The rows below give T cell receptor beta chains drawn from one sample of a study of T-cell reconstitution after alpha-beta-depleted transplantation in children. TCRdb redid the calling of the PCR reads with MiXCR, one entry per CDR3 protein. Of over 70,000 distinct CDR3 sequences detected, 8% to 9% appear once; the ten largest clones hold 5.5% to 8%. Here the sequenced sample was PBMCs from the stem cell graft donor, taken from the stem cell graft. All receptors derive from a human donor who donated a stem cell graft to a child with congenital amegakaryocytic thrombocytopenia. Each CDR3 is given with its conserved first and last residue. The D gene is left open where the match is weak. Clone size is not always given. Where it is, it says once, few, many or a class for expanded clones.

cdr3_length: 10
d_call: .
j_call: TRBJ2-3
v_call: TRBV29-1
clone_size: many
cdr3_nt: TGCAGCGTCCCGGGAAACACGCAGTATTTT
cdr3_aa: CSVPGNTQYF

cdr3_length: 15
d_call: .
j_call: TRBJ2-2
v_call: TRBV27
clone_size: many
cdr3_nt: TGTGCCAGCAGTTTCGGGTCGGGGAACACCGGGGAGCTGTTTTTT
cdr3_aa: CASSFGSGNTGELFF

cdr3_length: 14
d_call: TRBD1
j_call: TRBJ2-1
v_call: TRBV7-8
clone_size: many
cdr3_nt: TGTGCCAGCAGCTTTCTCACAGGGGGCCAGGAGCAGTTCTTC
cdr3_aa: CASSFLTGGQEQFF

cdr3_length: 15
d_call: .
j_call: TRBJ1-2
v_call: TRBV29-1
clone_size: many
cdr3_nt: TGCAGCGTTGTTTTCCCGGGCCCGAAATACTATGGCTACACCTTC
cdr3_aa: CSVVFPGPKYYGYTF

cdr3_length: 15
d_call: .
j_call: TRBJ2-5
v_call: TRBV12-3/TRBV12-4
clone_size: many
cdr3_nt: TGTGCCAGCAGATTAGACACTACCGGCGGGGAGACCCAGTACTTC
cdr3_aa: CASRLDTTGGETQYF

cdr3_length: 14
d_call: .
j_call: TRBJ2-5
v_call: TRBV30
clone_size: many
cdr3_nt: TGTGCCTGGAGTGTACAAGGGCCTTATGAGACCCAGTACTTC
cdr3_aa: CAWSVQGPYETQYF

cdr3_length: 14
d_call: .
j_call: TRBJ2-1
v_call: TRBV7-2
clone_size: many
cdr3_nt: TGTGCCAGCAGCTTAGACTCCTCCTACAATGAGCAGTTCTTC
cdr3_aa: CASSLDSSYNEQFF

cdr3_length: 15
d_call: .
j_call: TRBJ2-5
v_call: TRBV5-1
clone_size: few
cdr3_nt: TGCGCCAGCAGCCCCGAACCCGGCGGACAAGAGACCCAGTACTTC
cdr3_aa: CASSPEPGGQETQYF

cdr3_length: 15
d_call: TRBD2
j_call: TRBJ2-2
v_call: TRBV5-1
clone_size: .
cdr3_nt: TGCGCCAGCAGCTTGAGCGGGGGATCGACCGGGGAGCTGTTTTTT
cdr3_aa: CASSLSGGSTGELFF

cdr3_length: 13
d_call: .
j_call: TRBJ2-3
v_call: TRBV5-1
clone_size: many
cdr3_nt: TGCGCCAGCAGTCACGGAATCACAGATACGCAGTATTTT
cdr3_aa: CASSHGITDTQYF

cdr3_length: 15
d_call: .
j_call: TRBJ2-1
v_call: TRBV5-5
clone_size: many
cdr3_nt: TGTGCCAGCAGCTTGGCTTTCCAGGGGGGCAATGAGCAGTTCTTC
cdr3_aa: CASSLAFQGGNEQFF

cdr3_length: 13
d_call: TRBD1
j_call: TRBJ1-1
v_call: TRBV7-9
clone_size: many
cdr3_nt: TGTGCCAGCAGCCCCGACAGGGCGGGTTTGGCTTTCTTT
cdr3_aa: CASSPDRAGLAFF

cdr3_length: 13
d_call: TRBD1
j_call: TRBJ1-5
v_call: TRBV10-3
clone_size: many
cdr3_nt: TGTGCCATCAGGGAAGCAGGGGGTCAGCCCCAGCATTTT
cdr3_aa: CAIREAGGQPQHF

cdr3_length: 14
d_call: .
j_call: TRBJ1-6
v_call: TRBV5-5
clone_size: many
cdr3_nt: TGTGCCAGCAGCTTCCCGGACGGGAGGTCACCCCTCCACTTT
cdr3_aa: CASSFPDGRSPLHF

cdr3_length: 17
d_call: .
j_call: TRBJ2-4
v_call: TRBV28
clone_size: many
cdr3_nt: TGTGCCAGCAGCTTACCCTCCGGGACTCATATGCCGAACATTCAGTACTTC
cdr3_aa: CASSLPSGTHMPNIQYF

cdr3_length: 18
d_call: TRBD1
j_call: TRBJ1-4
v_call: TRBV3-1
clone_size: many
cdr3_nt: TGTGCCAGCAGCCAAGACACACGGAGGACAGGGCTTAATGAAAAACTGTTTTTT
cdr3_aa: CASSQDTRRTGLNEKLFF

cdr3_length: 12
d_call: .
j_call: TRBJ2-2
v_call: TRBV29-1
clone_size: many
cdr3_nt: TGCAGCGTTGGGTGGCTGACCGGGGAGCTGTTTTTT
cdr3_aa: CSVGWLTGELFF

cdr3_length: 16
d_call: .
j_call: TRBJ1-1
v_call: TRBV12-3/TRBV12-4
clone_size: many
cdr3_nt: TGTGCCAGCAGTCTCTCGGGGACCGACATGAACACTGAAGCTTTCTTT
cdr3_aa: CASSLSGTDMNTEAFF

cdr3_length: 14
d_call: .
j_call: TRBJ2-1
v_call: TRBV6-1
clone_size: many
cdr3_nt: TGTGCCAGCGAAACTAGCCCAACCTACAATGAGCAGTTCTTC
cdr3_aa: CASETSPTYNEQFF

cdr3_length: 15
d_call: TRBD2
j_call: TRBJ2-2
v_call: TRBV6-5
clone_size: many
cdr3_nt: TGTGCCAGCAGTTACTCGGGGGGGGACACCGGGGAGCTGTTTTTT
cdr3_aa: CASSYSGGDTGELFF

cdr3_length: 15
d_call: .
j_call: TRBJ2-1
v_call: TRBV6-5
clone_size: many
cdr3_nt: TGTGCCAGCAGCAAGGGACTGAACTCCTACAATGAGCAGTTCTTC
cdr3_aa: CASSKGLNSYNEQFF

cdr3_length: 15
d_call: .
j_call: TRBJ2-3
v_call: TRBV27
clone_size: .
cdr3_nt: TGTGCCAGCAGTCACGGGACTCTGAAGTCAGATACGCAGTATTTT
cdr3_aa: CASSHGTLKSDTQYF

cdr3_length: 14
d_call: .
j_call: TRBJ2-7
v_call: TRBV7-2
clone_size: many
cdr3_nt: TGTGCCAGCAGCTTAAGGCGGGGAATAATCGAGCAGTACTTC
cdr3_aa: CASSLRRGIIEQYF

cdr3_length: 18
d_call: TRBD2
j_call: TRBJ2-1
v_call: TRBV28
clone_size: many
cdr3_nt: TGTGCCAGCAGGGCGCACCAGCAGCTAGCGGGAGGCTGGAATGAGCAGTTCTTC
cdr3_aa: CASRAHQQLAGGWNEQFF

cdr3_length: 17
d_call: .
j_call: TRBJ2-6
v_call: TRBV5-1
clone_size: many
cdr3_nt: TGCGCCAGCAGCTTAGGCAGGGCCATCTCTGGGGCCAACGTCCTGACTTTC
cdr3_aa: CASSLGRAISGANVLTF

cdr3_length: 15
d_call: .
j_call: TRBJ1-5
v_call: TRBV7-8
clone_size: few
cdr3_nt: TGTGCCAGCAGCTTACTCTCAAATAGCAATCAGCCCCAGCATTTT
cdr3_aa: CASSLLSNSNQPQHF

cdr3_length: 14
d_call: TRBD1
j_call: TRBJ2-2
v_call: TRBV28
clone_size: .
cdr3_nt: TGTGCCACGTCTTCAGGGGGCAACACCGGGGAGCTGTTTTTT
cdr3_aa: CATSSGGNTGELFF

cdr3_length: 15
d_call: .
j_call: TRBJ2-7
v_call: TRBV5-6
clone_size: many
cdr3_nt: TGTGCCAGCAGCTTCATCGCTAGAGAAAGCGACGAGCAGTACTTC
cdr3_aa: CASSFIARESDEQYF

cdr3_length: 14
d_call: .
j_call: TRBJ2-5
v_call: TRBV20-1
clone_size: many
cdr3_nt: TGCAGTGCTATCACCCCGACCGGAGGCGAGACCCAGTACTTC
cdr3_aa: CSAITPTGGETQYF

cdr3_length: 13
d_call: .
j_call: TRBJ2-3
v_call: TRBV15
clone_size: many
cdr3_nt: TGTGCCACCAGCAGGCTCCGGGCGGATACGCAGTATTTT
cdr3_aa: CATSRLRADTQYF

cdr3_length: 12
d_call: .
j_call: TRBJ1-2
v_call: TRBV28
clone_size: many
cdr3_nt: TGTGCCAGCAGTTCCGTCCTGGGTGGCTACACCTTC
cdr3_aa: CASSSVLGGYTF

cdr3_length: 15
d_call: TRBD1
j_call: TRBJ1-4
v_call: TRBV20-1
clone_size: few
cdr3_nt: TGCAGTGCTAGAGGACAGGGAGTCACTAATGAAAAACTGTTTTTT
cdr3_aa: CSARGQGVTNEKLFF

cdr3_length: 17
d_call: TRBD2
j_call: TRBJ2-3
v_call: TRBV3-1
clone_size: few
cdr3_nt: TGTGCCAGCAGCCCATCGGGTAGCGGGGGGTACTTGGATACGCAGTATTTT
cdr3_aa: CASSPSGSGGYLDTQYF

cdr3_length: 15
d_call: .
j_call: TRBJ2-2
v_call: TRBV5-1
clone_size: many
cdr3_nt: TGCGCCAGCAGCTCTGGAGTGGGCACCACCGGGGAGCTGTTTTTT
cdr3_aa: CASSSGVGTTGELFF

cdr3_length: 15
d_call: TRBD1
j_call: TRBJ1-2
v_call: TRBV2
clone_size: many
cdr3_nt: TGTGCCAGCAGTGAATGGGACAGGGGTGACTATGGCTACACCTTC
cdr3_aa: CASSEWDRGDYGYTF

cdr3_length: 15
d_call: .
j_call: TRBJ2-3
v_call: TRBV9
clone_size: many
cdr3_nt: TGTGCCAGCAGCGTAGTGGGCGGCAACACAGATACGCAGTATTTT
cdr3_aa: CASSVVGGNTDTQYF

cdr3_length: 13
d_call: .
j_call: TRBJ1-2
v_call: TRBV20-1
clone_size: many
cdr3_nt: TGCAGTGCTAGAGGGGGCAGGGGTGAGGGCTACACCTTC
cdr3_aa: CSARGGRGEGYTF

cdr3_length: 16
d_call: TRBD2
j_call: TRBJ2-2
v_call: TRBV12-3/TRBV12-4
clone_size: many
cdr3_nt: TGTGCCAGCAGTTTCGGACTAGCGGTTCTAAAGGGTGAACTGTTTTTT
cdr3_aa: CASSFGLAVLKGELFF

cdr3_length: 16
d_call: .
j_call: TRBJ2-3
v_call: TRBV5-1
clone_size: many
cdr3_nt: TGCGCCAGCAGCTTGGCCGGAGGGGGCGGCACAGATACGCAGTATTTT
cdr3_aa: CASSLAGGGGTDTQYF

cdr3_length: 18
d_call: TRBD2
j_call: TRBJ2-1
v_call: TRBV4-3
clone_size: many
cdr3_nt: TGCGCCAGCAGCCAAGCCTCCCCTTCTAGCGGGAGGGCCTTTGAGCAGTTCTTC
cdr3_aa: CASSQASPSSGRAFEQFF

cdr3_length: 16
d_call: TRBD1
j_call: TRBJ2-7
v_call: TRBV11-2
clone_size: many
cdr3_nt: TGTGCCAGCAGCTTAGATAAGGGGGCTGGGTGGCACGAGCAGTACTTC
cdr3_aa: CASSLDKGAGWHEQYF

cdr3_length: 15
d_call: .
j_call: TRBJ1-3
v_call: TRBV7-2
clone_size: many
cdr3_nt: TGTGCCAGCAGTCGGGACTCTTTCTCTGGAAACACCATATATTTT
cdr3_aa: CASSRDSFSGNTIYF

cdr3_length: 13
d_call: .
j_call: TRBJ2-1
v_call: TRBV19
clone_size: many
cdr3_nt: TGTGCCAGTAGGTCGTTTTCTGGCGATGAGCAGTTCTTC
cdr3_aa: CASRSFSGDEQFF

cdr3_length: 14
d_call: TRBD1
j_call: TRBJ1-1
v_call: TRBV6-5
clone_size: many
cdr3_nt: TGTGCCAGCAGTTACCCCCCAGGGGGGCATGAAGCTTTCTTT
cdr3_aa: CASSYPPGGHEAFF

cdr3_length: 14
d_call: TRBD2
j_call: TRBJ2-1
v_call: TRBV2
clone_size: .
cdr3_nt: TGTGCCAGCGGAGCGGGGATCGCGTACAATGAGCAGTTCTTC
cdr3_aa: CASGAGIAYNEQFF

cdr3_length: 14
d_call: .
j_call: TRBJ2-7
v_call: TRBV11-2
clone_size: many
cdr3_nt: TGTGCCAGCAGCTTAGATTTCCCCCAGGACGAGCAGTACTTC
cdr3_aa: CASSLDFPQDEQYF

cdr3_length: 17
d_call: TRBD1
j_call: TRBJ2-2
v_call: TRBV28
clone_size: many
cdr3_nt: TGTGCCAGCAGGAAACAGGGGGCGCGGAGTAACACCGGGGAGCTGTTTTTT
cdr3_aa: CASRKQGARSNTGELFF

cdr3_length: 15
d_call: .
j_call: TRBJ1-4
v_call: TRBV27
clone_size: many
cdr3_nt: TGTGCCAGCAGTTCCCTGGTCAGGGCTGGTGAAAAACTGTTTTTT
cdr3_aa: CASSSLVRAGEKLFF

cdr3_length: 18
d_call: TRBD1
j_call: TRBJ2-7
v_call: TRBV5-1
clone_size: many
cdr3_nt: TGCGCCAGCAGCTTGGCGGGACAGGGGCTCGCGAGCTCCTACGAGCAGTACTTC
cdr3_aa: CASSLAGQGLASSYEQYF

cdr3_length: 11
d_call: .
j_call: TRBJ2-7
v_call: TRBV15
clone_size: many
cdr3_nt: TGTGCCACCAGCGTAAGAAGCGAGCAGTACTTC
cdr3_aa: CATSVRSEQYF

cdr3_length: 14
d_call: TRBD2
j_call: TRBJ2-1
v_call: TRBV20-1
clone_size: many
cdr3_nt: TGCAGTGCTGGAGGGACTAGCGGGAGTAATGAGCAGTTCTTC
cdr3_aa: CSAGGTSGSNEQFF

cdr3_length: 15
d_call: .
j_call: TRBJ1-1
v_call: TRBV4-3
clone_size: many
cdr3_nt: TGCGCCAGCAGCCAACGGCGGTCGGGGGACACTGAAGCTTTCTTT
cdr3_aa: CASSQRRSGDTEAFF

cdr3_length: 15
d_call: .
j_call: TRBJ1-1
v_call: TRBV20-1
clone_size: many
cdr3_nt: TGCAGTGCTAGCGCCATGGACAGACTGAACACTGAAGCTTTCTTT
cdr3_aa: CSASAMDRLNTEAFF

cdr3_length: 14
d_call: TRBD1
j_call: TRBJ1-2
v_call: TRBV3-1
clone_size: .
cdr3_nt: TGTGCCAGCAGCGCACAGGGGGTTAACTATGGCTACACCTTC
cdr3_aa: CASSAQGVNYGYTF

cdr3_length: 14
d_call: .
j_call: TRBJ2-3
v_call: TRBV5-1
clone_size: .
cdr3_nt: TGCGCCAGCAGCTTGGAGGACTCCACAGATACGCAGTATTTT
cdr3_aa: CASSLEDSTDTQYF